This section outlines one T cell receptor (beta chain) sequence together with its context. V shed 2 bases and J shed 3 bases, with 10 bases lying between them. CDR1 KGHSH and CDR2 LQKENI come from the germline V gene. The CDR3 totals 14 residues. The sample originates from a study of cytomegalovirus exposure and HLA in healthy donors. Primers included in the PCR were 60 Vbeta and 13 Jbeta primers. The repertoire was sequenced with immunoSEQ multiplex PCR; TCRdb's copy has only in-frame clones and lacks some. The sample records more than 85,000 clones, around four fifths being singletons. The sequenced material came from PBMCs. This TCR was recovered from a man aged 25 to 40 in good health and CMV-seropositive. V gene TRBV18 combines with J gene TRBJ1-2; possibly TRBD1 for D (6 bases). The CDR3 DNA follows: TGTGCCAGCTCACCAGGGGGCTCGGACTATGGCTACACCTTC. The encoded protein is CASSPGGSDYGYTF.